These 2 T cell receptor beta chains share one sample of origin, sequenced in a study of T cell responses to AZD1222 COVID-19 vaccine. Clones were sequenced by immunoSEQ multiplex PCR, and TCRdb holds only the in-frame ones, with some missing. The data show more than 85,000 clones, almost 85% seen once. Specimen: peripheral blood, collected on day 0 of AZD1222 vaccination. All receptors derive from an adult in good health.

The rearrangement links TRBV29-1 to TRBJ2-7; D is ambiguous. V was trimmed by 0 bases and J by 7 bases, leaving 13 bases between them. This CDR3 has 13 residues. Per the germline V gene, CDR1 is SQVTM and CDR2 is ANQGSEA. For the CDR3, the DNA is TGCAGCGTTGAAGAAGGGTTGTACTTGGAGCAGTACTTC. It codes for CSVEEGLYLEQYF.

The chain employs TRBV14 and TRBJ2-6, with D unresolved. This CDR3 is 16 amino acids long. Looked up from germline, CDR1 is SGHDN and CDR2 is FVKESK. Trimming pared 5 bases from V and 0 bases from J, leaving 11 bases between. The chain's CDR3 is CASSLPFNSGANVLTF. The CDR3 bases are TGTGCCAGCAGCTTGCCTTTTAACTCTGGGGCCAACGTCCTGACTTTC.